This T cell receptor beta chain came from a study of blood T cell repertoires in COVID-19. CDR3 size: 14 residues. The germline V gene encodes CDR1 LGHNA and CDR2 YSLEER. V was pared by 4 bases and J by 4 bases, with 2 bases of the junction left unmatched. Original processing notes: Estimation of nucleated cell counts relied on the amplification of reference gene primers. The data were produced by immunoSEQ multiplex PCR, yet TCRdb's version contains in-frame clones alone and is incomplete. The DNA gave D and trimming, while V, J and clone size come from that table. The repertoire consists of about 110,000 clones, with roughly 85% occurring once and the leading ten covering approximately 1.5%.

Sequences were obtained from peripheral blood. The clonotype comes from a man aged 35 to 55 with acute or convalescent COVID-19. The J gene is TRBJ2-2, the V gene TRBV4-3; TRBD2 agrees at 8 bases. This CDR3 reads CASSLAGSTGELFF. CDR3 bases: TGCGCCAGCAGCCTAGCGGGGAGCACCGGGGAGCTGTTTTTT.